The T cell receptor (beta chain) under discussion was sequenced for a study of T cell responses to AZD1222 COVID-19 vaccine. Study details: Analysis merged second doses at about 4 or about 12 weeks.

This CDR3 is built from 16 residues. Generated by immunoSEQ multiplex PCR, the TCRdb table keeps only in-frame clones and is missing some. The table records about 180,000 clones, about nine tenths of them present only once. The chain carries TRBV21-1 and TRBJ1-2. TRBV21-1 is noted as a pseudogene. The starting material was peripheral blood, obtained on day 0 of AZD1222 vaccination. The source of this sequence is an adult in good health. The CDR3 nucleotides read TGTGCCAGCAGTCCTAAATGCGTCGAGGCACCTGGCGGCTACACCTTC. Translating it yields CASSPKCVEAPGGYTF.